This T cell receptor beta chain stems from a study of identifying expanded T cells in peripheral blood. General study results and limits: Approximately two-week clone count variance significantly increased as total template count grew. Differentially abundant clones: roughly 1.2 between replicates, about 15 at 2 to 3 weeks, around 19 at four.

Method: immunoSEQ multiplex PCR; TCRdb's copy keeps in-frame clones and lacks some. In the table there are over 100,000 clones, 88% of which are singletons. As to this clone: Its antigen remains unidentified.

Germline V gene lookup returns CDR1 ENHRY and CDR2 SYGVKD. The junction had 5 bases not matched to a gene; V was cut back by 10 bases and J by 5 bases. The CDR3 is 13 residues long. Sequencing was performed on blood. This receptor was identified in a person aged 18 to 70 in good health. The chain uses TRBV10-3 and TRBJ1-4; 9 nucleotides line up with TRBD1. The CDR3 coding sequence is TGTGCCACAGGGACAGGGTTAAATGAAAAACTGTTTTTT. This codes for CATGTGLNEKLFF.